This T cell receptor beta chain was identified during a study of blood T cell repertoires in COVID-19. Study context: Sites in the United States, Italy and Spain provided acute and convalescent COVID-19 samples. From T cells, B-cell-depleted T cells, or PBMCs came the material, which was cDNA or gDNA.

Per the original data handling: Researchers report that nucleated cell counts were estimated from reference gene primer amplification. Only in-frame clones appear in the TCRdb table, and some are missing; sequencing was by immunoSEQ multiplex PCR. V and J calls and clone size are copied from that table; D and trimming were computed from the DNA. The repertoire holds about 76,000 clones, with approximately 86% as singletons. This CDR3 spans 14 amino acids. Germline V gene sequence: CDR1 SGHRS, CDR2 YFSETQ. Trimming cost V 4 bases and J 2 bases, with 12 bases left between them. Sequencing was performed on peripheral blood. The chain has TRBV5-1 and TRBJ1-2; a weak D match, TRBD1 (6 bases). This sequence originates from a human donor in a cohort sampled during active COVID-19. This chain's CDR3 is CASSGEQGNYGYTF. In DNA form, the CDR3 reads TGCGCCAGCAGCGGCGAACAGGGCAACTATGGCTACACCTTC. The variable domain in full, completed from reference TRBV5-1 and TRBJ1-2, reads KAGVTQTPRYLIKTRGQQVTLSCSPISGHRSVSWYQQTPGQGLQFLFEYFSETQRNKGNFPGRFSGRQFSNSRSEMNVSTLELGDSALYLCASSGEQGNYGYTFGSGTRLTVV.